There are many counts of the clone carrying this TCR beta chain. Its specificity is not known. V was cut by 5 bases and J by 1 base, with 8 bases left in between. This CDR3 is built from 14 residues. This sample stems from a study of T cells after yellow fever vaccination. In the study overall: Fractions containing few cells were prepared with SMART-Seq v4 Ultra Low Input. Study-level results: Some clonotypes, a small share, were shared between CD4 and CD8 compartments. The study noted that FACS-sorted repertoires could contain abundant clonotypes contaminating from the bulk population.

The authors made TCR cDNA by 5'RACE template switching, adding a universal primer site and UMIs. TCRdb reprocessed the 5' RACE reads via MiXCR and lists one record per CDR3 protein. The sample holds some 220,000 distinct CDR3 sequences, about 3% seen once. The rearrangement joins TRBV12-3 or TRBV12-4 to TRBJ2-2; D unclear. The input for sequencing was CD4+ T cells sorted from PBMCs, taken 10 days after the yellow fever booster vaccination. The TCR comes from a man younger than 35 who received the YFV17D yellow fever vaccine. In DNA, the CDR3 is TGTGCCAGCAGTCGCCAGCGGAACACCGGGGAGCTGTTTTTT. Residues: CASSRQRNTGELFF.